The rows below give T cell receptor beta chains drawn from one sample of a study of cytomegalovirus exposure and HLA in healthy donors. TCRdb keeps only in-frame clones here, not all; method: immunoSEQ multiplex PCR. The sample shows about 120,000 clones, roughly 65% of them seen only once. The material sequenced was PBMCs. The receptors come from a man aged 40-55 years in good health and CMV-seropositive. Both conserved end residues are part of each CDR3. The D gene is left open where the match is weak. The size entry is marked missing in some rows and otherwise reads once, few, many or a size class.

>TRBJ2-7|TRBV28|TRBD1|-
CASSLSGTGFGEQYF
TGTGCCAGCAGTTTATCCGGGACAGGGTTCGGCGAGCAGTACTTC
>TRBJ2-5|TRBV7-3|TRBD1|-
CASSYRGAPYQETQYF
TGTGCCAGCAGTTACAGGGGGGCTCCGTACCAAGAGACCCAGTACTTC
>TRBJ1-2|TRBV9|-|-
CASRPSGGYGYTF
TGTGCCAGCAGACCCAGCGGGGGCTATGGCTACACCTTC
>TRBJ1-1|TRBV6-1|TRBD1|few
CASRTFRDRVEAFF
TGTGCCAGCAGAACATTCCGGGACAGGGTGGAAGCTTTCTTT
>TRBJ2-1|TRBV11-1|-|-
CASRSTGTNNEQFF
TGTGCCAGCCGCTCGACAGGTACGAACAATGAGCAGTTCTTC
>TRBJ2-5|TRBV5-1|TRBD2|-
CASSFGAGAYQETQYF
TGCGCCAGCAGCTTCGGGGCGGGAGCGTACCAAGAGACCCAGTACTTC
>TRBJ1-2|TRBV30|-|-
CAWSVRTFPGVAHYGYTF
TGTGCCTGGAGTGTACGGACTTTCCCAGGGGTTGCACACTATGGCTACACCTTC
>TRBJ2-2|TRBV25-1|-|-
CASREVNTGELFF
TGTGCCAGCAGAGAGGTAAACACCGGGGAGCTGTTTTTT
>TRBJ2-5|TRBV5-1|-|-
CASSQQETQYF
TGCGCCAGCAGCCAGCAAGAGACCCAGTACTTC
>TRBJ2-3|TRBV7-2|TRBD1|-
CASSRQGWGTDTQYF
TGTGCCAGCAGCCGACAGGGTTGGGGCACAGATACGCAGTATTTT
>TRBJ2-5|TRBV19|TRBD1|-
CASNPQGAGETQYF
TGTGCCAGTAACCCACAGGGGGCGGGAGAGACCCAGTACTTC
>TRBJ2-5|TRBV10-1|-|-
CASSEGAEETQYF
TGCGCCAGCAGTGAGGGGGCCGAAGAGACCCAGTACTTC
>TRBJ2-7|TRBV7-9|-|-
CASSYLATEQYF
TGTGCCAGCAGCTACCTAGCTACCGAGCAGTACTTC
>TRBJ2-7|TRBV4-2|TRBD1|-
CASSQFQTGEYEQYF
TGTGCCAGCAGCCAATTCCAGACAGGGGAGTACGAGCAGTACTTC
>TRBJ2-1|TRBV14|TRBD1|-
CASSQDPRGTGIYNEQFF
TGTGCCAGCAGCCAAGATCCACGGGGGACAGGGATATACAATGAGCAGTTCTTC
>TRBJ1-1|TRBV30|-|few
CAWSPGFPAFF
TGTGCCTGGAGCCCAGGGTTCCCGGCTTTCTTT
>TRBJ2-3|TRBV27|TRBD2|-
CASSFSGDKPDTQYF
TGTGCCAGCAGTTTCAGCGGGGATAAGCCAGATACGCAGTATTTT
>TRBJ1-1|TRBV4-1|TRBD1|-
CASSQAGTARTEAFF
TGCGCCAGCAGCCAGGCCGGGACAGCTAGAACTGAAGCTTTCTTT
>TRBJ2-1|TRBV2|TRBD2|once
CASSRGLAGGGYNEQFF
TGTGCCAGCAGTCGCGGACTAGCGGGAGGGGGTTACAATGAGCAGTTCTTC
>TRBJ2-7|TRBV18|TRBD1|-
CASSLTGQATYEQYF
TGTGCCAGCTCACTCACTGGACAGGCAACCTACGAGCAGTACTTC
>TRBJ2-1|TRBV27|-|-
CASSTVLDNEQFF
TGTGCCAGCAGTACAGTGTTGGACAATGAGCAGTTCTTC
>TRBJ2-7|TRBV18|TRBD2|once
CASSPTSGGGHEQYF
TGTGCCAGCTCCCCCACTAGCGGGGGGGGCCACGAGCAGTACTTC
>TRBJ2-5|TRBV5-1|TRBD2|-
CASSFRLAVQETQYF
TGCGCCAGCAGCTTCCGACTAGCGGTCCAAGAGACCCAGTACTTC
>TRBJ2-3|TRBV5-1|-|-
CASSLVSLVYTDTQYF
TGCGCCAGCAGCTTGGTTTCCCTAGTTTACACAGATACGCAGTATTTT
>TRBJ2-1|TRBV9|TRBD2|-
CASSVNSGGYNEQFF
TGTGCCAGCAGCGTAAACAGCGGGGGGTACAATGAGCAGTTCTTC
>TRBJ2-2|TRBV2|-|-
CASITNRVTGELFF
TGTGCCAGCATTACGAACAGGGTCACCGGGGAGCTGTTTTTT
>TRBJ2-6|TRBV5-1|-|-
CASSLGRASGANVLTF
TGCGCCAGCAGCTTGGGGAGAGCCTCTGGGGCCAACGTCCTGACTTTC
>TRBJ2-7|TRBV28|TRBD1|few
CATDSSGQGAFEQYF
TGTGCCACCGACTCATCGGGACAGGGCGCCTTCGAGCAGTACTTC
>TRBJ1-1|TRBV6-5|-|-
CASSKGDTEAFF
TGTGCCAGCAGCAAAGGGGACACTGAAGCTTTCTTT
>TRBJ1-2|TRBV11-1|-|-
CASSFQGGSYGYTF
TGTGCCAGCAGCTTCCAGGGTGGAAGCTATGGCTACACCTTC
>TRBJ1-2|TRBV7-6|-|-
CASSHRLGHNNYGYTF
TGTGCCAGCAGCCACAGACTGGGACACAATAACTATGGCTACACCTTC
>TRBJ2-3|TRBV7-9|TRBD1|-
CASSPTGGADTQYF
TGTGCCAGCAGCCCGACAGGGGGCGCAGATACGCAGTATTTT
>TRBJ1-1|TRBV6-5|-|-
CASSKQGDMNTEAFF
TGTGCCAGCAGTAAACAGGGAGACATGAACACTGAAGCTTTCTTT
>TRBJ2-6|TRBV6-5|-|-
CASRLGGAGANVLTF
TGTGCCAGCAGACTTGGGGGCGCTGGGGCCAACGTCCTGACTTTC
>TRBJ1-3|TRBV7-9|TRBD1|-
CATPGQGNTIYF
TGTGCCACCCCGGGACAGGGAAACACCATATATTTT
>TRBJ2-3|TRBV27|TRBD2|-
CASSFLEAGRTDTQYF
TGTGCCAGCAGTTTCCTAGAAGCGGGACGCACAGATACGCAGTATTTT
>TRBJ1-2|TRBV29-1|-|-
CSVTSQGNYGYTF
TGCAGCGTTACCTCGCAGGGTAACTATGGCTACACCTTC
>TRBJ2-2|TRBV27|-|-
CASSPYGGELFF
TGTGCCAGCAGTCCCTACGGCGGGGAGCTGTTTTTT
>TRBJ1-1|TRBV11-2|-|-
CASSHKGLQVNTEAFF
TGTGCCAGCAGCCACAAGGGACTGCAAGTGAACACTGAAGCTTTCTTT
>TRBJ2-7|TRBV5-1|TRBD2|-
CASSFGTSGRVYEQYF
TGCGCCAGCAGCTTCGGGACTAGCGGGAGGGTCTACGAGCAGTACTTC
>TRBJ2-1|TRBV7-9|-|-
CASSLTGRTSYNEQFF
TGTGCCAGCAGCTTAACCGGACGGACTTCCTACAATGAGCAGTTCTTC
>TRBJ2-5|TRBV2|-|-
CASSADRYGETQYF
TGTGCCAGCAGTGCCGACAGGTACGGAGAGACCCAGTACTTC
>TRBJ2-7|TRBV7-2|-|few
CASSPHPQGAYEQYF
TGTGCCAGCAGCCCCCATCCACAGGGTGCGTACGAGCAGTACTTC
>TRBJ2-1|TRBV10-2|TRBD1|-
CASRRGTGDEQFF
TGCGCCAGCAGAAGAGGGACAGGTGATGAGCAGTTCTTC
>TRBJ2-5|TRBV5-1|TRBD1|-
CASSPGQQETQYF
TGCGCCAGCAGCCCGGGACAGCAAGAGACCCAGTACTTC
>TRBJ2-6|TRBV5-8|TRBD2|-
CASSRGDGANVLTF
TGTGCCAGCAGCCGGGGGGATGGTGCCAACGTCCTGACTTTC
>TRBJ2-2|TRBV2|TRBD2|-
CASKATAGTGELFF
TGTGCCAGCAAAGCGACAGCGGGGACCGGGGAGCTGTTTTTT
>TRBJ2-3|TRBV9|TRBD1|-
CASSTAGTGGRTDTQYF
TGTGCCAGCAGCACTGCCGGGACAGGGGGCAGAACAGATACGCAGTATTTT
>TRBJ2-3|TRBV5-1|TRBD1|few
CASSNDRADTQYF
TGCGCCAGCAGCAACGACAGGGCTGATACGCAGTATTTT
>TRBJ1-1|TRBV27|-|-
CASSRRQDTEAFF
TGTGCCAGCAGCCGGCGACAGGACACTGAAGCTTTCTTT
>TRBJ2-1|TRBV11-1|-|-
CASSLNPQVWQFF
TGTGCCAGCAGCTTAAATCCCCAGGTTTGGCAGTTCTTC
>TRBJ1-1|TRBV6-5|-|-
CASSYSKVGGLTEAFF
TGTGCCAGCAGTTACTCGAAGGTGGGGGGTTTAACTGAAGCTTTCTTT
>TRBJ2-3|TRBV9|-|-
CASSPLAVTDTQYF
TGTGCCAGCAGCCCCTTGGCCGTCACAGATACGCAGTATTTT
>TRBJ2-1|TRBV6-6|-|-
CASSYPDTFEQFF
TGTGCCAGCAGTTACCCGGACACCTTCGAGCAGTTCTTC
>TRBJ2-1|TRBV11-2|TRBD2|-
CASSFINSGKLYNEQFF
TGTGCCAGCAGCTTCATCAATAGCGGGAAGCTCTACAATGAGCAGTTCTTC